These 25 T cell receptor beta chains were all obtained from the same sample, sequenced in a study of a mutant IDH1 vaccine in newly diagnosed glioma. Libraries were prepared by immunoSEQ multiplex PCR; TCRdb keeps only in-frame clonotypes and omits some of them. The data contain tens of thousands of clones, around 83% of them singletons. The antigens for these receptors are not known. Time point reported: week 5, during vaccination. Every vaccination contained 300 ug of the mutant IDH1 20-mer peptide and was paired with topical imiquimod. The source was PBMCs, collected from a glioma patient whose treatment included an IDH1 peptide vaccine. The source is a man aged 30 to 45 with glioma.

This rearrangement joins TRBV11-2 to TRBJ2-1, with 9 bases aligning to TRBD2. The CDR3 covers 15 residues. V gave up 6 bases and J gave up 3 bases; unmatched junction bases: 6. The germline V gene encodes CDR1 SGHAT and CDR2 FQNNGV. The CDR3 loop is CASSSSGDFYNEQFF. CDR3 sequence (DNA): TGTGCCAGCAGTTCTAGCGGGGACTTCTACAATGAGCAGTTCTTC.

This clone is deemed medium-sized (0.01 to 0.1%). CDR3 DNA sequence: TGTGCCAGCTCACCGACAGGGAGGGTGGACTATGGCTACACCTTC. Protein: CASSPTGRVDYGYTF. This chain connects TRBV18 to TRBJ1-2; 7 bases map to TRBD1. In germline, CDR1 is KGHSH, CDR2 LQKENI. V was pared by 3 bases and J by 3 bases, with 7 bases of the junction left unmatched. This CDR3 comprises 15 residues.

The chain carries TRBV4-1 and TRBJ1-6, with 7 bases matching TRBD1. This CDR3 comprises 17 residues. The germline gives CDR1 MGHRA, CDR2 YSYEKL. Germline trimming cut 0 bases from V and 6 bases from J; bases unmatched to any gene: 8. The CDR3 DNA sequence: TGCGCCAGCAGCCAAGATGACAGGGTATTAGGTAATTCACCCCTCCACTTT. Translating gives CASSQDDRVLGNSPLHF.

The chain carries TRBV12-1 and TRBJ2-5. TRBV12-1 is a pseudogene segment. This CDR3 has 13 residues. The CDR3 nucleotides are TGTGCCGCCCGGGGGGACAGCCAAGAGACCCAGTACTTC. This codes for CAARGDSQETQYF.

V and J are TRBV12-1 and TRBJ2-7; the table calls TRBD2, which could not be checked here. TRBV12-1 is noted as a pseudogene. CDR3 size: 19 residues. CDR3 in amino acids: CASSSLGLAGGSVSYEQYF. DNA for the CDR3: TGTGCCAGCAGCTCTTTGGGACTAGCGGGAGGGAGTGTCTCCTACGAGCAGTACTTC.

The chain carries TRBV4-2 and TRBJ2-7, with TRBD2 matching over 9 bases. Germline V gene data show CDR1 as LGHNA and CDR2 as YNFKEQ. This CDR3 has 15 amino acids. V lost 0 bases, J lost 6 bases, and 6 bases stayed unmatched. The DNA of the CDR3 is TGTGCCAGCAGCCAAGATCTGGCGGGAGGGCTCGAGCAGTACTTC. It specifies CASSQDLAGGLEQYF.

This chain joins TRBV19 and TRBJ2-3; TRBD2 agrees at 12 bases. This CDR3 is built from 18 residues. With 1 base clipped from V and 2 bases from J, the junction kept 7 bases outside the gene matches. In germline, CDR1 is LNHDA, CDR2 SQIVND (reference sequence). The CDR3 loop is CASSIGPTSGRPTDTQYF. The CDR3 DNA follows: TGTGCCAGTAGTATAGGTCCGACTAGCGGGAGACCCACAGATACGCAGTATTTT. The full variable domain, its missing parts supplied by reference TRBV19 and TRBJ2-3, is DGGITQSPKYLFRKEGQNVTLSCEQNLNHDAMYWYRQDPGQGLRLIYYSQIVNDFQKGDIAEGYSVSREKKESFPLTVTSAQKNPTAFYLCASSIGPTSGRPTDTQYFGPGTRLTVL.

The chain employs TRBV9 and TRBJ2-7; D is ambiguous. This CDR3 is 12 amino acids long. Trimming took off 4 bases at V and 6 bases at J, with 11 bases between the two ends. CDR1 and CDR2 from the germline V gene are SGDLS and YYNGEE. DNA for the CDR3: TGTGCCAGCAGCACCGTGGGGTCCGAGCAGTACTTC. Translated, it gives CASSTVGSEQYF.

The chain links TRBV25-1 to TRBJ2-3; TRBD1 is a possible D gene (5 bases). Per the germline V gene, CDR1 is MGHDK and CDR2 is SYGVNS. The V end was cut by 1 base, the J end by 0 bases, with 11 bases between. This CDR3 contains 16 residues. In DNA, the CDR3 is TGTGCCAGCAGTGAATGGGGCAGGAGAAGCACAGATACGCAGTATTTT. Its protein product is CASSEWGRRSTDTQYF.

The chain recombines TRBV5-4 with TRBJ2-7; 9 nucleotides align to TRBD1. J lost 3 bases, V lost 2 bases, and 6 bases had no gene match. Germline V gene lookup returns CDR1 SGHNT and CDR2 YYREEE (reference sequence). This CDR3 is built from 15 residues. CDR3: CASSFGTGKDYEQYF. The CDR3 DNA reads TGTGCCAGCAGCTTCGGGACAGGGAAAGACTACGAGCAGTACTTC. The variable domain in full, completed from reference TRBV5-4 and TRBJ2-7, reads ETGVTQSPTHLIKTRGQQVTLRCSSQSGHNTVSWYQQALGQGPQFIFQYYREEENGRGNFPPRFSGLQFPNYSSELNVNALELDDSALYLCASSFGTGKDYEQYFGPGTRLTVT.

This chain uses TRBV30 with TRBJ1-2; TRBD1 might be the D (5 bases). This CDR3 contains 13 residues. Trimming stripped 0 bases from V and 2 bases from J, with 7 bases between. Germline CDR1 and CDR2: GTSNPN and SVGIG (reference sequence). Here the CDR3 reads CAWSVQANYGYTF. In DNA form, the CDR3 reads TGTGCCTGGAGTGTACAGGCGAACTATGGCTACACCTTC.

This chain joins TRBV19 and TRBJ2-2; TRBD1 matches 7 bases. The CDR3 consists of 15 residues. Looked up from germline, CDR1 is LNHDA and CDR2 is SQIVND (reference sequence). V lost 6 bases to trimming and J lost 4 bases; unmatched junction nucleotides: 8. CDR3 nucleotide sequence: TGTGCCAGTAGCTTACAGGGGCCCGCCACCGGGGAGCTGTTTTTT. It encodes CASSLQGPATGELFF.

This chain uses TRBV5-8 with TRBJ1-1, with 12 bases fitting TRBD1. The trim removed 5 bases at V and 5 bases at J, leaving 10 bases unmatched. Germline CDR1 is SGHTS and CDR2 is YDEGEE. The CDR3 has 16 residues. The chain's CDR3 is CASRGGTGGAKTEAFF. The CDR3 DNA is TGTGCCAGCAGGGGAGGGACAGGGGGCGCGAAAACTGAAGCTTTCTTT. The full variable domain, in which reference TRBV5-8 and TRBJ1-1 provide the parts outside the CDR3, is EAGVTQSPTHLIKTRGQQATLRCSPISGHTSVYWYQQALGLGLQFLLWYDEGEERNRGNFPPRFSGRQFPNYSSELNVNALELEDSALYLCASRGGTGGAKTEAFFGQGTRLTVV.

This chain joins TRBV23-1 and TRBJ2-6; the D is unclear. TRBV23-1 is filed as an ORF, its function uncertain. The CDR3 is made up of 16 amino acids. Trimming pared 3 bases from V and 1 base from J, leaving 10 bases between. The CDR3 sequence is CASSHNYFSGANVLTF. The DNA of the CDR3 is TGCGCCAGCAGTCACAACTATTTTTCTGGGGCCAACGTCCTGACTTTC.

This clone was detected once. J is TRBJ1-1 and V is TRBV6-1; perhaps TRBD1 as D (5 bases). V shed 4 bases and J shed 9 bases, with 15 bases lying between them. Germline assignment: CDR1 MNHNS and CDR2 SASEGT. The length of the CDR3 is 13 residues. CDR3 nucleotides: TGTGCCAGCAGTGCCATACGGGACGAACAAGCTTTCTTT. This translates into CASSAIRDEQAFF.

The gene calls are TRBV27 and TRBJ1-1, with D tentatively TRBD1 (6 bases). Trimming stripped 3 bases from V and 3 bases from J, with 14 bases between. This CDR3 comprises 15 residues. The germline CDR1 and CDR2 sequences are MNHEY and SMNVEV (reference sequence). The CDR3 region is CASSFFGAGDTEAFF. As DNA, the CDR3 is TGTGCCAGCAGTTTTTTTGGGGCAGGGGACACTGAAGCTTTCTTT.

V gene TRBV10-3 combines with J gene TRBJ2-7; D unresolved. V lost 2 bases and J 3 bases, leaving 5 bases between the germline ends. Germline-derived CDR1 and CDR2 are ENHRY and SYGVKD. This CDR3 has 12 residues. CDR3 sequence reads: CAISEGDYEQYF. The CDR3 DNA follows: TGTGCCATCAGTGAGGGGGACTACGAGCAGTACTTC.

V is TRBV4-1 and J is TRBJ1-5; D is perhaps TRBD1 (6 bases). CDR1 MGHRA and CDR2 YSYEKL come from the germline V gene. This CDR3 comprises 17 residues. The V and J ends lost 0 bases and 2 bases respectively, with 14 bases between them. CDR3 DNA sequence: TGCGCCAGCAGCCAAGATATTGGCAGGGGAGGCAATCAGCCCCAGCATTTT. Its protein is CASSQDIGRGGNQPQHF.

The CDR3 DNA follows: TGTGCCAGTTTGTCCAAGGGCGGAAGGAGTGAAAAACTGTTTTTT. This gives the protein CASLSKGGRSEKLFF. The V and J genes are TRBV19 and TRBJ1-4; D call uncertain. CDR3 size: 15 residues. Germline V gene lookup returns CDR1 LNHDA and CDR2 SQIVND (reference sequence). Between the trimmed V and J ends, which lost 8 bases and 7 bases, there was a span of 20 bases.

The chain employs TRBV6-1 and TRBJ1-1; D is unclear. This CDR3 contains 12 residues. Germline CDR1 reads MNHNS; CDR2 reads SASEGT. Trimming took off 8 bases at V and 2 bases at J, with 9 bases between the two ends. CDR3 region: CASGSRNTEAFF. DNA for the CDR3: TGTGCCAGCGGCAGTAGAAACACTGAAGCTTTCTTT.

The chain employs TRBV18 and TRBJ1-4; D call uncertain. The CDR3 totals 15 residues. Germline CDR1 reads KGHSH; CDR2 reads LQKENI. Trimming left V 3 bases short and J 0 bases short, with 8 bases between. The chain's CDR3 is CASSPSNPTNEKLFF. CDR3 in DNA: TGTGCCAGCTCACCGAGCAACCCAACTAATGAAAAACTGTTTTTT.

A few counts support this clone. The chain carries TRBV5-1 and TRBJ2-7; D possibly corresponds to TRBD2 (6 bases). V lost 4 bases and J 0 bases, leaving 11 bases between the germline ends. The CDR3 is 14 amino acids. Germline V gene sequence: CDR1 SGHRS, CDR2 YFSETQ. CDR3 coding DNA: TGCGCCAGCAGCCCGGAGGGTAGCTCCTACGAGCAGTACTTC. This gives the protein CASSPEGSSYEQYF. Full variable domain (outside the CDR3, taken from reference TRBV5-1 and TRBJ2-7): KAGVTQTPRYLIKTRGQQVTLSCSPISGHRSVSWYQQTPGQGLQFLFEYFSETQRNKGNFPGRFSGRQFSNSRSEMNVSTLELGDSALYLCASSPEGSSYEQYFGPGTRLTVT.

The chain joins TRBV9 to TRBJ2-1; 7 bases are shared with TRBD2. The germline V gene has CDR1 SGDLS and CDR2 YYNGEE. J gave up 8 bases and V 4 bases, and 12 bases lay outside the gene matches. The CDR3 consists of 15 residues. CDR3 coding DNA: TGTGCCAGCAGCCAAAAAAGCGGGATCTTAGATGAGCAGTTCTTC. This codes for CASSQKSGILDEQFF.

This clone has just a few counts. The chain is built from TRBV4-2 and TRBJ2-7, with D tentatively TRBD2 (5 bases). This CDR3 comprises 15 residues. V lost 0 bases and J lost 2, with 11 bases in between. Germline assignment: CDR1 LGHNA and CDR2 YNFKEQ. The CDR3 loop is CASSQDTSSPYEQYF. CDR3 in DNA: TGTGCCAGCAGCCAAGATACTAGTAGCCCCTACGAGCAGTACTTC.

The chain links TRBV6-5 to TRBJ2-7, with D hard to call. Germline V gives CDR1 MNHEY, CDR2 SVGAGI. Trimming cost V 8 bases and J 3 bases, with 8 bases left between them. CDR3 length: 11 amino acids. This chain's CDR3 is CASWGGYEQYF. In DNA form, the CDR3 reads TGTGCCAGCTGGGGTGGCTACGAGCAGTACTTC.